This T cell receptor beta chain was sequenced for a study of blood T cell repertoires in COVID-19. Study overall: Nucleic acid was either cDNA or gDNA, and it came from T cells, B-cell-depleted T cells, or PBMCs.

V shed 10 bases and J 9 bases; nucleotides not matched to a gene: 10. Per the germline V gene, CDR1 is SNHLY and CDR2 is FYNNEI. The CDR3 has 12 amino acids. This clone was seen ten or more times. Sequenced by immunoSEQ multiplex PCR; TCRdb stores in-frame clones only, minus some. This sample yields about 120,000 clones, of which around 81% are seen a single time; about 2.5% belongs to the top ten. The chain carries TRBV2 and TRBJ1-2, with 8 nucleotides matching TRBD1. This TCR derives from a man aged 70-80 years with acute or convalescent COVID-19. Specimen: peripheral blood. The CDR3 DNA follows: TGTGCCACCCAGGACAGGGATGATAGCTACACCTTC. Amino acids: CATQDRDDSYTF. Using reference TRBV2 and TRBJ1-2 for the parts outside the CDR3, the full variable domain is EPEVTQTPSHQVTQMGQEVILRCVPISNHLYFYWYRQILGQKVEFLVSFYNNEISEKSEIFDDQFSVERPDGSNFTLKIRSTKLEDSAMYFCATQDRDDSYTFGSGTRLTVV.